This T cell receptor beta chain was found in a study of shared clonotypes between healthy human individuals. Findings and limits, study-wide: Larger richness was generally estimated for naive than memory subsets. Roughly 5% of naive CD4 clonotypes were shared across a few donors.

In regard to this clone: What it binds is not known.

Execution of the assay was at deep level. Assay: immunoSEQ multiplex PCR; the TCRdb copy retains only in-frame clones and omits some. This sample has over a million clones, with 98% to 99% found just once. The TCR comes from a young man in good health. The sample comprised naive CD4+ T cells sorted from blood. Subset in this sample: CD45RA+ positively selected.

CDR3 DNA sequence: TGTGCCAGCAGTGCTGGCACCGGGGAGCTGTTTTTT. Protein sequence: CASSAGTGELFF. The chain uses TRBV2 and TRBJ2-2; unclear D gene. Germline V gives CDR1 SNHLY, CDR2 FYNNEI. This CDR3 comprises 12 residues. The ends were cut back, 4 bases at V and 4 bases at J, with 4 bases in the middle.